This passage covers 11 T cell receptor beta chains from one sample sequenced in a study of cytomegalovirus exposure and HLA in healthy donors. The study ran its PCR with 60 Vbeta and 13 Jbeta primers. The protocol was immunoSEQ multiplex PCR, while the TCRdb copy is restricted to in-frame clones and leaves out a portion. The sample lists 60,000 to 80,000 clones, 62% occurring once. The sequenced sample consisted of PBMCs. Every receptor here comes from a man younger than 40 in good health and CMV-seronegative.

The chain couples TRBV11-2 to TRBJ1-2, with 9 nucleotides matching TRBD1. The germline V gene has CDR1 SGHAT and CDR2 FQNNGV. The CDR3 spans 16 residues. J gave up 1 base and V 1 base, and 4 bases lay outside the gene matches. The CDR3 region is CASSLVGQGSNYGYTF. CDR3 in DNA: TGTGCCAGCAGCTTAGTAGGACAGGGGAGTAACTATGGCTACACCTTC.

V usage is TRBV5-1 and J usage is TRBJ1-2, with D hard to call. The V end lost 0 bases, the J end lost 7 bases, and 16 bases lay between the germline ends. Looked up from germline, CDR1 is SGHRS and CDR2 is YFSETQ. The CDR3 is made up of 15 amino acids. DNA for the CDR3: TGCGCCAGCAGCTTGGACGGACCGGCTGGACTTGGCTACACCTTC. This encodes CASSLDGPAGLGYTF.

The sample holds a few counts of this clone. The genes are TRBV9 and TRBJ1-1; 9 nucleotides match TRBD1. The CDR3 covers 15 residues. Germline trimming cut 3 bases from V and 7 bases from J; bases unmatched to any gene: 10. The germline V gene encodes CDR1 SGDLS and CDR2 YYNGEE. The CDR3: CASSARTGDEGEAFF. The CDR3 nucleotides are TGTGCCAGCAGCGCACGGACAGGGGATGAGGGTGAAGCTTTCTTT.

The rearrangement links TRBV25-1 to TRBJ2-7, with D possibly TRBD1 on 6 matching bases. The CDR3 totals 14 residues. Germline loops: CDR1 MGHDK, CDR2 SYGVNS. V lost 4 bases and J 2 bases, leaving 12 bases between the germline ends. CDR3 sequence: CASSGRQVAYEQYF. DNA of the CDR3: TGTGCCAGCAGTGGCAGACAGGTCGCCTACGAGCAGTACTTC.

The chain recombines TRBV11-2 with TRBJ2-5; tentatively, D is TRBD1 (6 bases). From germline, CDR1 is SGHAT and CDR2 FQNNGV. The V end lost 6 bases, the J end lost 2 bases, and 13 bases lay between the germline ends. The CDR3 is made up of 14 amino acids. CDR3 in DNA: TGTGCCAGCAGGTTCCCGGGACAACAAGAGACCCAGTACTTC. It translates to CASRFPGQQETQYF. The complete variable domain, with remaining parts taken from reference TRBV11-2 and TRBJ2-5, reads EAGVAQSPRYKIIEKRQSVAFWCNPISGHATLYWYQQILGQGPKLLIQFQNNGVVDDSQLPKDRFSAERLKGVDSTLKIQPAKLEDSAVYLCASRFPGQQETQYFGPGTRLLVL.

The CDR3 loop is CASSSPHRAATGPNTIYF. The CDR3 DNA reads as TGTGCCAGCAGCTCTCCCCACCGGGCCGCGACAGGGCCCAACACCATATATTTT. This sequence joins TRBV9 and TRBJ1-3; 7 positions match TRBD1. V was clipped by 4 bases and J by 7 bases; unmatched bases: 20. The CDR3 covers 18 residues. Germline lookup yields CDR1 SGDLS and CDR2 YYNGEE.

V usage is TRBV30 and J usage is TRBJ2-7; 11 nucleotides align to TRBD1. CDR3 length equals 15 residues. The junction had 7 bases not matched to a gene; V was cut back by 2 bases and J by 4 bases. Germline CDR1 reads GTSNPN; CDR2 reads SVGIG (reference sequence). In DNA, the CDR3 is TGTGCCTGGAGTCTCGGACAGGGGGCGGGGTACGAGCAGTACTTC. Encoded protein: CAWSLGQGAGYEQYF.

The chain uses TRBV6-5 and TRBJ1-1; D unresolved. The length of the CDR3 is 13 residues. The V end lost 3 bases, the J end lost 3 bases, and 8 bases lay between the germline ends. Germline V gives CDR1 MNHEY, CDR2 SVGAGI. The CDR3 spells CASSYLGDTEAFF. The DNA for the CDR3 is TGTGCCAGCAGTTATCTAGGCGACACTGAAGCTTTCTTT.

The J gene is TRBJ2-5, the V gene TRBV6-5; D gene unclear. Trimming removed 2 bases at V and 8 bases at J, with 15 bases between. The germline gives CDR1 MNHEY, CDR2 SVGAGI. The CDR3 loop spans 14 amino acids. The CDR3 here is CASSYADTDLTQYF. The DNA for the CDR3 is TGTGCCAGCAGTTACGCAGACACTGATCTAACCCAGTACTTC.

This chain links TRBV19 with TRBJ2-5; D not certain. The CDR3 runs to 13 residues. Between the trimmed V and J ends, which lost 7 bases and 5 bases, there was a span of 14 bases. Germline V gene sequence: CDR1 LNHDA, CDR2 SQIVND (reference sequence). DNA of the CDR3: TGTGCCAGTAACCGGCCTCCGGAGGAGACCCAGTACTTC. Amino acid sequence: CASNRPPEETQYF. Based on the CDR3 plus reference TRBV19 and TRBJ2-5, the full variable domain is DGGITQSPKYLFRKEGQNVTLSCEQNLNHDAMYWYRQDPGQGLRLIYYSQIVNDFQKGDIAEGYSVSREKKESFPLTVTSAQKNPTAFYLCASNRPPEETQYFGPGTRLLVL.

This sequence joins TRBV9 and TRBJ2-1; 10 bases map to TRBD2. Germline V lookup: CDR1 SGDLS, CDR2 YYNGEE. This CDR3 has 15 residues. Trimming removed 6 bases from V and 0 bases from J; junction bases left unmatched: 3. The chain's CDR3 is CASNPSGSSYNEQFF. CDR3 nucleotides: TGTGCCAGCAACCCTAGCGGGAGCTCCTACAATGAGCAGTTCTTC.